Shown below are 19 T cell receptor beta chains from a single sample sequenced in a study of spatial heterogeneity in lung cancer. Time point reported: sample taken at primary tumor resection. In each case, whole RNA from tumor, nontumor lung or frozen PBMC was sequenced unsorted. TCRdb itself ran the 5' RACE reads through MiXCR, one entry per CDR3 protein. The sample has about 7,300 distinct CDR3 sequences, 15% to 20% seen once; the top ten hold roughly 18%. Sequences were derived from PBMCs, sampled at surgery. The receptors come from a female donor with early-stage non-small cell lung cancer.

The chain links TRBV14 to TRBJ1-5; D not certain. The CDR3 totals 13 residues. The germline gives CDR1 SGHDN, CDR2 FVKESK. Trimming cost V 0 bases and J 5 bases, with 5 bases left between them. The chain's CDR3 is CASSQDEDQPQHF. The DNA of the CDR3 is TGTGCCAGCAGCCAAGATGAGGATCAGCCCCAGCATTTT.

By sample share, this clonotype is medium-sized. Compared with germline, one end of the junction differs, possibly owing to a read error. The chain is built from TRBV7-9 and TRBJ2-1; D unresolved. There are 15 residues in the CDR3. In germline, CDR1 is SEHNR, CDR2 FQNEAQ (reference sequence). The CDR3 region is CASSLGPISFNEQFF. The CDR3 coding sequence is TGTGCCAGCAGCTTAGGACCGATCTCCTTCAATGAGCAGTTCTTC.

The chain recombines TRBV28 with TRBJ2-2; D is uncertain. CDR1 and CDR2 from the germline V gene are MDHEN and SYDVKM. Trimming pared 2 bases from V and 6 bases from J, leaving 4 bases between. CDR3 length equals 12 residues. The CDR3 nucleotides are TGTGCCAGCAGTTTAAACCCCGGGGAGCTGTTTTTT. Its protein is CASSLNPGELFF. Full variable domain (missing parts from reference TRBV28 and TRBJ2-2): DVKVTQSSRYLVKRTGEKVFLECVQDMDHENMFWYRQDPGLGLRLIYFSYDVKMKEKGDIPEGYSVSREKKERFSLILESASTNQTSMYLCASSLNPGELFFGEGSRLTVL.

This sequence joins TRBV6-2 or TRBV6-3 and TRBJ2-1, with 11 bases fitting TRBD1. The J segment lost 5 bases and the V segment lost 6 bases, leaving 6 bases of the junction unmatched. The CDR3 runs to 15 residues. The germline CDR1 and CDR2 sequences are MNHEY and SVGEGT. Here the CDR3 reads CASSKDRGRNNEQFF. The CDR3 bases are TGTGCCAGCAGCAAGGACAGGGGGCGTAACAATGAGCAGTTCTTC.

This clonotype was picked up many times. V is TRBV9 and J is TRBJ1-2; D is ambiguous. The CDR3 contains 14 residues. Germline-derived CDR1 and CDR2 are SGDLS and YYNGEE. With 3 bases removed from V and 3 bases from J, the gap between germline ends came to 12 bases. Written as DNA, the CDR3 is TGTGCCAGCAGCGCCGCGGCTCGTGACTATGGCTACACCTTC. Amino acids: CASSAAARDYGYTF.

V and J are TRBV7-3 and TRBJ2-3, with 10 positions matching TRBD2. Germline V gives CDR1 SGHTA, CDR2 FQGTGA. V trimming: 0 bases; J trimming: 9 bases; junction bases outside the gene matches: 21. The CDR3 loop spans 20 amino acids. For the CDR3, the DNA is TGTGCCAGCAGCTTAACGCAAACTAGCGGGGCCCAGGGGGAACAGGGGACGCAGTATTTT. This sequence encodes CASSLTQTSGAQGEQGTQYF.

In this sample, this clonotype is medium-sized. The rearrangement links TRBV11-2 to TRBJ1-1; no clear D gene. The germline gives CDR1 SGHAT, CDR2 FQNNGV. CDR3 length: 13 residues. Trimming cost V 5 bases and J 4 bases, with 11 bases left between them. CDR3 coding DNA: TGTGCCAGCAGCAAAAATGGCCTCACTGAAGCTTTCTTT. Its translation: CASSKNGLTEAFF. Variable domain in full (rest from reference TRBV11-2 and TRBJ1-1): EAGVAQSPRYKIIEKRQSVAFWCNPISGHATLYWYQQILGQGPKLLIQFQNNGVVDDSQLPKDRFSAERLKGVDSTLKIQPAKLEDSAVYLCASSKNGLTEAFFGQGTRLTVV.

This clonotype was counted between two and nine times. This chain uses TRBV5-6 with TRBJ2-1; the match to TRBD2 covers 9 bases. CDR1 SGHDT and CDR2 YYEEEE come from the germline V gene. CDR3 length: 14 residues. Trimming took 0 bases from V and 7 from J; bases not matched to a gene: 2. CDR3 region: CASSLGLAENEQFF. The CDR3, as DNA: TGTGCCAGCAGCTTGGGACTAGCGGAAAATGAGCAGTTCTTC.

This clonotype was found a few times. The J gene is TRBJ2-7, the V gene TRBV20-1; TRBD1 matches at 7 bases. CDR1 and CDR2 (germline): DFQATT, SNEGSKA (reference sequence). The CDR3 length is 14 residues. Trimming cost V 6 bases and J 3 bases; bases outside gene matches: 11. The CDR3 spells CSALRDRVVYEQYF. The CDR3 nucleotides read TGCAGTGCGTTGAGAGACAGGGTAGTCTACGAGCAGTACTTC.

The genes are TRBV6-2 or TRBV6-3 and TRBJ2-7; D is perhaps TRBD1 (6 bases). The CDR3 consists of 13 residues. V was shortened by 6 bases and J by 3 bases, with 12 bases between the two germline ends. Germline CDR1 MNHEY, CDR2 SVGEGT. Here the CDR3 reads CASSYRVGYEQYF. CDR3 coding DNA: TGTGCCAGCAGCTACAGGGTCGGCTACGAGCAGTACTTC.

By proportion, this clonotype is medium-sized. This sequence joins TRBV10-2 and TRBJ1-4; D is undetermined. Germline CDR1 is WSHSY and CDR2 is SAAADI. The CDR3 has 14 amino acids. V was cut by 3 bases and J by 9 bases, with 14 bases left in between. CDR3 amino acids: CASSEFPDTKKLFF. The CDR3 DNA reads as TGCGCCAGCAGTGAATTCCCGGATACTAAAAAACTGTTTTTT.

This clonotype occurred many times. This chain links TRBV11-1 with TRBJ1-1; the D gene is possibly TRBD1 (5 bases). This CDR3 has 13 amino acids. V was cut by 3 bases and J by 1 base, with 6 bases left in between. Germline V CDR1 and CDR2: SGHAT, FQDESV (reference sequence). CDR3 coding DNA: TGTGCCAGCAGCTTTCAGGGGAACACTGAAGCTTTCTTT. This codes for CASSFQGNTEAFF.

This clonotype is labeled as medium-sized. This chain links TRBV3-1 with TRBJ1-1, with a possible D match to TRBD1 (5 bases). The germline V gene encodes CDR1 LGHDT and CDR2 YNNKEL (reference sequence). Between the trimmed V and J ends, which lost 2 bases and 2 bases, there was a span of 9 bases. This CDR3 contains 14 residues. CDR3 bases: TGTGCCAGCAGCCAACCGGGGCCAAACACTGAAGCTTTCTTT. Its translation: CASSQPGPNTEAFF.

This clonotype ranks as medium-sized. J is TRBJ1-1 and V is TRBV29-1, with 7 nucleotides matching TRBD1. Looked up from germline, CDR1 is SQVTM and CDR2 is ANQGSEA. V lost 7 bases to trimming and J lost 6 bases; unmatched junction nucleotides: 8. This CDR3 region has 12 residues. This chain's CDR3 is CSGMRGHAEAFF. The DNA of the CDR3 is TGCAGCGGGATGAGGGGGCACGCTGAAGCTTTCTTT.

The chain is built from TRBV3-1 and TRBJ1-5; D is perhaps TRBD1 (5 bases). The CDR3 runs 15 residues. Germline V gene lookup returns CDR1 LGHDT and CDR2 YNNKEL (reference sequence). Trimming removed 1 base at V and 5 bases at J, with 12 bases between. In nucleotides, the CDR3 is TGTGCCAGCAGCCAAGGAGTGGGACCGTATCAGCCCCAGCATTTT. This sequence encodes CASSQGVGPYQPQHF.

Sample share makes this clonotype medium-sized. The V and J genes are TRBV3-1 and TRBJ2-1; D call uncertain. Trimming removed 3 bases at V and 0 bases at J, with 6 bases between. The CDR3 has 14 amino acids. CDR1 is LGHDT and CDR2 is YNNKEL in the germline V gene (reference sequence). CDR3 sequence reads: CASSHSSSYNEQFF. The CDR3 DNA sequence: TGTGCCAGCAGCCACTCGAGCTCCTACAATGAGCAGTTCTTC.

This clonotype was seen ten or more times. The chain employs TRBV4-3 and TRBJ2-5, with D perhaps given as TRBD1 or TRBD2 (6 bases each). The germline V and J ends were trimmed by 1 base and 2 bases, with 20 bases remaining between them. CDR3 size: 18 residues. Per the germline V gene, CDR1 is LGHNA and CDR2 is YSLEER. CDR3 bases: TGCGCCAGCAGCCAAGCTCCGCGCGGCCAGGGGAGGCAAGAGACCCAGTACTTC. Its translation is CASSQAPRGQGRQETQYF.

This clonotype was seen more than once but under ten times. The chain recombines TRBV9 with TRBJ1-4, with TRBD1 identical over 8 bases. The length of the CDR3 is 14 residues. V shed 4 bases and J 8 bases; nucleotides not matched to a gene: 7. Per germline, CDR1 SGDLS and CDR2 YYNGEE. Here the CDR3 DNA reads TGTGCCAGCAGCCAAGGACAGGGTTGGGAAAAACTGTTTTTT. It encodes CASSQGQGWEKLFF.

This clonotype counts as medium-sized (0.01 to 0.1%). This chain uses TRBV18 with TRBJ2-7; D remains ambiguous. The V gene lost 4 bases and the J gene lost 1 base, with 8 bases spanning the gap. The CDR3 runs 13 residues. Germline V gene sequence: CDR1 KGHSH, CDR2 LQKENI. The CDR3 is CASSLGLSYEQYF. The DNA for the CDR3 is TGTGCCAGCTCACTCGGCTTGTCCTACGAGCAGTACTTC.